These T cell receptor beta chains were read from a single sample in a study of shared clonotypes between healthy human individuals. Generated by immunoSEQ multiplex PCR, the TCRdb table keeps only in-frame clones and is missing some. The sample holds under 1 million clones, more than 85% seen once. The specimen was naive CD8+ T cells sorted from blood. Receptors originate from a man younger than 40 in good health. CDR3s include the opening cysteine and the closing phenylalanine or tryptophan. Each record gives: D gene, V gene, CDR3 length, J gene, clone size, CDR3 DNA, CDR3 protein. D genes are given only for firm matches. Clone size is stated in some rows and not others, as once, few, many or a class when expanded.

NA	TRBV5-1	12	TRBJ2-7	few	TGCGCCAGCAGCTTGGAATCCTACGAGCAGTACTTC	CASSLESYEQYF
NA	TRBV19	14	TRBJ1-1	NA	TGTGCCAGTAGTATACCAGGGTTAGGCACTGAAGCTTTCTTT	CASSIPGLGTEAFF
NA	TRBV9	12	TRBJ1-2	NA	TGTGCCAGCAGCGATCGGATCTATGGCTACACCTTC	CASSDRIYGYTF
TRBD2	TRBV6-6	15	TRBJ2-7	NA	TGTGCCAGCAGTTCCCTGAGTAGCGGGTTCTACGAGCAGTACTTC	CASSSLSSGFYEQYF
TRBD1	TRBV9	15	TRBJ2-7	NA	TGTGCCAGCAGCGTGGCCGGGACAGGGACCTACGAGCAGTACTTC	CASSVAGTGTYEQYF
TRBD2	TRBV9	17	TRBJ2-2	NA	TGTGCCAGCAGCGTAGACGGTAGCGGGATTATCACCGGGGAGCTGTTTTTT	CASSVDGSGIITGELFF
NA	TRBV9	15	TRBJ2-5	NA	TGTGCCAGCAGCAAGACCCGGAGGGTGGAGGAGACCCAGTACTTC	CASSKTRRVEETQYF
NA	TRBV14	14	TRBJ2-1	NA	TGTGCCAGCAGCCCGCTAAGCTCCTACAATGAGCAGTTCTTC	CASSPLSSYNEQFF
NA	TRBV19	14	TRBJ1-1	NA	TGTGCCAGTAGTCCTGGGCATTGGGGCACTGAAGCTTTCTTT	CASSPGHWGTEAFF
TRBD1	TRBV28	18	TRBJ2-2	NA	TGTGCCAGCAGTACCCTACAGGTGGGACAGAGGAACACCGGGGAGCTGTTTTTT	CASSTLQVGQRNTGELFF
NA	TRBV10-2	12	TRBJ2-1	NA	TGCGCCAGTCTTGGGCTGTACAATGAGCAGTTCTTC	CASLGLYNEQFF
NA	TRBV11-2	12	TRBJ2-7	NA	TGTGCCAGCAGCTTAGGGCATTACGAGCAGTACTTC	CASSLGHYEQYF
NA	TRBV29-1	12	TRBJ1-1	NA	TGCAGCGTTGAAACGGGGAACACTGAAGCTTTCTTT	CSVETGNTEAFF
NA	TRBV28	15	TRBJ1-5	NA	TGTGCCAGCAGCCGGGACACCGGCAAGGGTCAGCCCCAGCATTTT	CASSRDTGKGQPQHF
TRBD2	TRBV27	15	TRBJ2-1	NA	TGTGCCAGCAGCCTGTGGCGGGAGACGAGATACGAGCAGTTCTTC	CASSLWRETRYEQFF
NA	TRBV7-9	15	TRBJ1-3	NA	TGTGCCAGCAGCTCCAACAGGGTCTCTGGAAACACCATATATTTT	CASSSNRVSGNTIYF
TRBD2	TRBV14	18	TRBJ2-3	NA	TGTGCCAGCAGCCAATATGACCGGACTAGCGGGAGATTGGATACGCAGTATTTT	CASSQYDRTSGRLDTQYF
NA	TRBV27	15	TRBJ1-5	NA	TGTGCCAGCAGTTTGACAGCGTATAGCAATCAGCCCCAGCATTTT	CASSLTAYSNQPQHF
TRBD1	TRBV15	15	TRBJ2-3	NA	TGTGCCACCAGCAGAGAGGTCACAGGGGCAGATACGCAGTATTTT	CATSREVTGADTQYF
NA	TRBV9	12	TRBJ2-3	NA	TGTGCCAGCAGCGTAGGTGCAGATACGCAGTATTTT	CASSVGADTQYF
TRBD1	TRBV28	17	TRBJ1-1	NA	TGTGCCAGCAGTTTATGGGGACAGGGGGCGCCGGGCACTGAAGCTTTCTTT	CASSLWGQGAPGTEAFF
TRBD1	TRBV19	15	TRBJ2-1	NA	TGTGCCAGTAGTCTGGACAGGGGCAGTTACAATGAGCAGTTCTTC	CASSLDRGSYNEQFF
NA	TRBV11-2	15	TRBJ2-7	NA	TGTGCCAGCAGCATGCGACAGGCCTCCTCCTACGAGCAGTACTTC	CASSMRQASSYEQYF
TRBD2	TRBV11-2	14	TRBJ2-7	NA	TGTGCCAGCAGCTTTCGTCGCGGGAGAGACGAGCAGTACTTC	CASSFRRGRDEQYF
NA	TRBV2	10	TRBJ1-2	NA	TGTGCCACGAAGAGCCTTGGCTACACCTTC	CATKSLGYTF
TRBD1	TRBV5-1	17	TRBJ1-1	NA	TGCGCCAGCAGCCCCGGGACAGGGGGCCGGGGAGCCACTGAAGCTTTCTTT	CASSPGTGGRGATEAFF
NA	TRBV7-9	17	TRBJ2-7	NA	TGTGCCAGCAGCTCCGACACGAGGGCCCCTCGGGTCTACGAGCAGTACTTC	CASSSDTRAPRVYEQYF